This TCR beta chain is from a study of spatial heterogeneity in lung cancer (dated by TCRdb to between 2018 and 2020). Regarding the complete study: Beta-chain transcripts were consistently detected in greater numbers than alpha-chain transcripts, which likely reflected higher beta-chain transcript abundance. In the raw uncorrected reads, each unique combination of TCR and UMI appeared more than ten times on average. The study quantitatively compared TCR alpha and beta repertoires across multiple tumor regions, matched nontumor lung and blood in non-small cell lung cancer. Nonsynonymous mutation counts, determined by whole-exome sequencing of tumor tissue, were related to TCR repertoire features. At surgery, both alpha and beta chains were TCR-sequenced in approximately 210 tumor regions, fewer than 85 matched nontumor lung samples and a few dozen PBMC samples.

The CDR3, cysteine through phenylalanine, is 14 amino acids long. Only the CDR3 DNA is retained, 42 bases long and in frame from the first base. V loses 2 bases, J loses 4 bases, and the germline ends lie 11 bases apart. CDR1 LNHDA and CDR2 SQIVND were looked up in the germline V gene (reference sequence). What the authors observed across the whole study: Ubiquitous expanded tumor TCRs were detected in blood more often at tumor resection than at routine follow-up. Confirming at a functional level the hypothesis that regional TCRs recognize regional mutations was considered to require additional single-cell paired TCR alpha and beta sequencing.

This clonotype has only a few counts. Its antigen remains unidentified. Base qualities are not at hand, and no much larger clone is one base apart. Read against the paper, the sample's time point label means: sample taken at primary tumor resection. Without any cell sorting, TCR sequencing was performed on whole RNA extracted either from tumor and nontumor lung tissue or from cryopreserved PBMC samples. Donors were some 67 patients with early-stage, untreated non-small cell lung cancer from the lung TRACERx cohort. Patients were selected for TCR sequencing only if sufficient RNA was available from at least two tumor regions. Library preparation employed 5' RACE. The reads were generated on a NextSeq 500. The TCR library protocol attached a unique molecular identifier to each TCR cDNA molecule to allow correction of PCR and sequencing errors. The published analysis was carried out like this. Decombinator tools were used for TCR identification, UMI-based error correction and CDR3 extraction. TCRs above a frequency of 2 per 1,000, corresponding to the top 1% of the tumor frequency distribution, were defined as expanded. Each repertoire was subsampled 100 times to 5,000 TCRs, after which Renyi diversity was computed with the R vegan package. CDR3 similarity networks were constructed using string-kernel similarity of amino acid triplets, with links drawn between CDR3s whose pairwise similarity was above 0.82. TCRdb trimmed public reads at Q25 via fastp, called clones via MiXCR and kept in-frame beta chains. Duplicate CDR3 protein sequences are folded into a single record with the most common DNA and genes. TCRdb's processing, not the study's, gives the V and J calls here. The sample profile shows approximately 81,000 distinct CDR3 sequences; roughly 12% of them were found once. Clones ranked in the top ten supply around 4.3% of the sample.

This material consisted of PBMCs, taken at surgery. The V and J genes are TRBV19 and TRBJ1-1, with TRBD1 tentatively as D gene (5 bases match). The sequence was collected from a male donor with early-stage non-small cell lung cancer. The nucleotide sequence reads TGTGCCAGTAGTATACAGGGACGGGGCACTGAAGCTTTCTTT. Its coded protein is CASSIQGRGTEAFF.